This T cell receptor (beta chain) was observed in a study of blood T cells in healthy people across ages. Study outcomes and limitations: More naive CD4+ cells and higher diversity were found in long-lived than in aged donors. Age advanced and TCR beta diversity per million T cells fell, roughly linearly.

A second PCR of roughly 7 to 11 cycles used a sample-barcoded 5' primer and a J-beta primer mix. A template-switch adaptor with 12 random nucleotides tagged each cDNA molecule. TCRdb reanalysed the 5' RACE reads using MiXCR and keeps one entry per CDR3 protein. The repertoire consists of approximately 940,000 distinct CDR3 sequences, with about 44% occurring once and the leading ten covering over 10%. Trimming took 4 bases from V and 0 from J, leaving 14 bases between them. CDR1 SGHAT and CDR2 FQNNGV come from the germline V gene. CDR3 length equals 16 residues. This clonotype was counted a few times. As yet, its antigen is unknown.

The clonotype originates from a man aged 30 to 39 in good health. Sequenced material: blood. The V call is TRBV11-2, the J call TRBJ2-3; perhaps D is TRBD1 or TRBD2 (6 bases each). Written as DNA, the CDR3 is TGTGCCAGCAGCTCATGGGGGGCTTCTAGCACAGATACGCAGTATTTT. It yields the protein CASSSWGASSTDTQYF.